Presented here are 29 T cell receptor beta chains from one specimen sequenced in a study of blood T cell repertoires in COVID-19. Sequencing used immunoSEQ multiplex PCR; TCRdb keeps in-frame clones, though not all of them. Among about 180,000 clones listed, 75% to 85% were seen once. Sequenced input: PBMCs or T cells enriched from blood (not recorded which). The source of these receptors is a man aged 45-65 years who had recovered from COVID-19.

The chain recombines TRBV6-5 with TRBJ2-7; D is ambiguous. Germline loops: CDR1 MNHEY, CDR2 SVGAGI. V was shortened by 5 bases and J by 7 bases, with 15 bases between the two germline ends. There are 13 residues in the CDR3. DNA for the CDR3: TGTGCCAGCAGTAAGGAGCCCCTACGGGAGCAGTACTTC. Residues: CASSKEPLREQYF.

J is TRBJ1-1 and V is TRBV6-5, with D possibly matching TRBD1 (6 bases). There are 16 residues in the CDR3. V was trimmed by 0 bases and J by 0 bases, leaving 11 bases between them. The germline CDR1 and CDR2 sequences are MNHEY and SVGAGI. CDR3 coding DNA: TGTGCCAGCAGTTACTCGGGGACAAAGATGAACACTGAAGCTTTCTTT. Translation gives CASSYSGTKMNTEAFF.

The chain links TRBV7-6 to TRBJ2-5; D possibly corresponds to TRBD1 (5 bases). This CDR3 is 12 amino acids long. Germline-derived CDR1 and CDR2 are SGHVS and FNYEAQ. V lost 2 bases, J lost 5 bases, and 6 bases lay in between. This CDR3 is CASSLSGETQYF. The CDR3 region has the DNA TGTGCCAGCAGCTTATCAGGGGAGACCCAGTACTTC. Full variable domain (remainder filled in from reference TRBV7-6 and TRBJ2-5): GAGVSQSPRYKVTKRGQDVALRCDPISGHVSLYWYRQALGQGPEFLTYFNYEAQQDKSGLPNDRFSAERPEGSISTLTIQRTEQRDSAMYRCASSLSGETQYFGPGTRLLVL.

The rearrangement uses TRBV2 and TRBJ2-4; TRBD2 aligns across 9 bases. CDR3 length: 15 residues. V shed 3 bases, J shed 4 bases, and the junction held 4 bases outside the gene matches. Germline-derived CDR1 and CDR2 are SNHLY and FYNNEI. The CDR3 region has the DNA TGTGCCAGCAGTGAGGCCAGCGGGGGGAAAAACATTCAGTACTTC. Translated: CASSEASGGKNIQYF.

V is TRBV19 and J is TRBJ2-1; TRBD2 is a possible D gene (5 bases). Between the trimmed V and J ends, which lost 7 bases and 6 bases, there was a span of 19 bases. Germline lookup yields CDR1 LNHDA and CDR2 SQIVND (reference sequence). The CDR3 has 15 amino acids. The CDR3 DNA follows: TGTGCCAGTACCATAGGGCGAAATGAGGGCAATGAGCAGTTCTTC. Amino acids: CASTIGRNEGNEQFF.

Here the CDR3 reads CASRFRDKNYGYTF. The DNA for the CDR3 is TGTGCCAGCAGATTCCGGGACAAGAACTATGGCTACACCTTC. The rearrangement uses TRBV28 and TRBJ1-2, with D perhaps matching TRBD1 (6 bases). The CDR3 totals 14 residues. V dropped 6 bases and J dropped 2 bases, with 13 bases sitting between them. Germline V lookup: CDR1 MDHEN, CDR2 SYDVKM.

The J gene is TRBJ2-1, the V gene TRBV9, with a tentative D call TRBD1 (6 bases). Trimming removed 7 bases from V and 6 bases from J, with 11 bases in between. The CDR3 contains 12 residues. Germline V lookup: CDR1 SGDLS, CDR2 YYNGEE. CDR3 coding DNA: TGTGCCAGCGGGGGCCTTCGCAATGAGCAGTTCTTC. It is translated as CASGGLRNEQFF.

The chain is built from TRBV11-2 and TRBJ1-3, with D possibly TRBD1 on 5 matching bases. Germline loops: CDR1 SGHAT, CDR2 FQNNGV. The CDR3 runs 16 residues. Trimming pared 5 bases from V and 4 bases from J, leaving 18 bases between. CDR3 in amino acids: CASSPLEQVIGNTIYF. The DNA for the CDR3 is TGTGCCAGCAGCCCCCTAGAACAGGTCATCGGAAACACCATATATTTT.

V is TRBV5-6 and J is TRBJ1-2, with D possibly TRBD1 on 5 matching bases. The V gene's germline CDR1 is SGHDT and CDR2 YYEEEE. The CDR3 sequence is 14 residues long. V lost 10 bases, J lost 8 bases, and 24 bases lay in between. This CDR3 is CASKGRGSGYGYTF. CDR3 nucleotides: TGTGCCTCAAAAGGGAGGGGATCTGGTTACGGCTACACCTTC. The complete variable domain, with remaining parts taken from reference TRBV5-6 and TRBJ1-2, reads DAGVTQSPTHLIKTRGQQVTLRCSPKSGHDTVSWYQQALGQGPQFIFQYYEEEERQRGNFPDRFSGHQFPNYSSELNVNALLLGDSALYLCASKGRGSGYGYTFGSGTRLTVV.

The chain links TRBV11-3 to TRBJ1-2; 8 bases are shared with TRBD1. Germline V gene data show CDR1 as SGHNT and CDR2 as YENEEA. The CDR3 sequence is 13 residues long. The ends lost 5 bases at V and 4 bases at J; junction bases unmatched: 3. For the CDR3, the DNA is TGTGCCAGCAGCACCGACAGGGGCTATGGCTACACCTTC. It encodes CASSTDRGYGYTF. The full variable domain, its missing parts supplied by reference TRBV11-3 and TRBJ1-2, is EAGVVQSPRYKIIEKKQPVAFWCNPISGHNTLYWYLQNLGQGPELLIRYENEEAVDDSQLPKDRFSAERLKGVDSTLKIQPAELGDSAVYLCASSTDRGYGYTFGSGTRLTVV.

This clone was recorded only once. The V and J genes are TRBV7-2 and TRBJ2-7; D not certain. V was cut by 4 bases and J by 3 bases, with 10 bases left in between. The CDR3 sequence is 13 residues long. Germline-derived CDR1 and CDR2 are SGHTA and FQGNSA. The CDR3 DNA follows: TGTGCCAGCAGCTCCTTGGAGCTCTACGAGCAGTACTTC. It translates to CASSSLELYEQYF.

The rearrangement uses TRBV5-6 and TRBJ1-1, with D unclear. The CDR3 loop spans 13 amino acids. Germline V CDR1 and CDR2: SGHDT, YYEEEE. Between the trimmed V and J ends, which lost 1 base and 4 bases, there was a span of 8 bases. In DNA, the CDR3 is TGTGCCAGCAGCTTGCGCGGAAGCACTGAAGCTTTCTTT. This translates into CASSLRGSTEAFF.

The rearrangement links TRBV15 to TRBJ2-2, with a possible D match to TRBD2 (6 bases). V gave up 0 bases and J gave up 6 bases, with 14 bases separating them. Germline loops: CDR1 LNHNV, CDR2 YYDKDF (reference sequence). CDR3 size: 16 residues. CDR3 DNA sequence: TGTGCCACCAGCAGAGACGTTGGAGGGAGTGCCGGGGAGCTGTTTTTT. Translating it yields CATSRDVGGSAGELFF.

This clone was observed a few times. The genes are TRBV24-1 and TRBJ2-5; 12 nucleotides agree with TRBD2. The germline gives CDR1 KGHDR, CDR2 SFDVKD. After removal of 3 bases from V and 5 bases from J, the junction contained 3 bases not matched to a gene. The CDR3 spans 15 residues. The CDR3 DNA reads as TGTGCCACCAGTGATACGACTAGCGGGGGTGAGACCCAGTACTTC. It yields the protein CATSDTTSGGETQYF.

The CDR3 region is CASSYSTGGVYGYTF. The DNA for the CDR3 is TGTGCCAGCAGTTACTCGACAGGGGGCGTATACGGCTACACCTTC. The V and J genes are TRBV6-5 and TRBJ1-2, with 10 bases aligning to TRBD1. Unmatched junction bases numbered 6, after V lost 0 bases and J lost 8 bases. This CDR3 has 15 residues. CDR1 and CDR2 from the germline V gene are MNHEY and SVGAGI.

The CDR3 loop is CASKVGALGDYGYTF. In DNA form, the CDR3 reads TGTGCCAGCAAAGTGGGGGCTCTCGGGGACTATGGCTACACCTTC. The chain employs TRBV6-5 and TRBJ1-2; D is possibly TRBD1 (6 bases). The CDR3 sequence is 15 residues long. With 7 bases removed from V and 3 bases from J, the gap between germline ends came to 18 bases. Germline loops: CDR1 MNHEY, CDR2 SVGAGI.

This chain connects TRBV5-1 to TRBJ1-2; D is perhaps TRBD1 (6 bases). Trimming left V 3 bases short and J 4 bases short, with 13 bases between. Germline CDR1 and CDR2: SGHRS and YFSETQ. The CDR3 is made up of 14 amino acids. The CDR3 region has the DNA TGCGCCAGCAGCTGGACACAGGGTGGCTATGGCTACACCTTC. The encoded protein is CASSWTQGGYGYTF.

V is TRBV30 and J is TRBJ2-1, with TRBD1 matching 12 bases. Germline CDR1 GTSNPN, CDR2 SVGIG (reference sequence). The V segment lost 8 bases and the J segment 3 bases; nucleotides outside the gene matches: 11. This CDR3 has 16 residues. This CDR3 is CARRDRGRNFYNEQFF. CDR3 sequence (DNA): TGTGCCCGCCGGGACAGGGGGCGCAATTTCTACAATGAGCAGTTCTTC.

This rearrangement joins TRBV9 to TRBJ1-3, with D possibly TRBD1 on 5 matching bases. Germline assignment: CDR1 SGDLS and CDR2 YYNGEE. The CDR3 contains 16 residues. Trimming left V 4 bases short and J 0 bases short, with 14 bases between. CDR3 sequence reads: CASSPRGGGSGNTIYF. CDR3 DNA: TGTGCCAGCAGCCCTCGTGGGGGGGGCTCTGGAAACACCATATATTTT. The full variable domain, completed using reference TRBV9 and TRBJ1-3, is DSGVTQTPKHLITATGQRVTLRCSPRSGDLSVYWYQQSLDQGLQFLIQYYNGEERAKGNILERFSAQQFPDLHSELNLSSLELGDSALYFCASSPRGGGSGNTIYFGEGSWLTVV.

J is TRBJ1-5 and V is TRBV10-2; TRBD1 is a possible D gene (6 bases). Germline lookup yields CDR1 WSHSY and CDR2 SAAADI. The CDR3 runs to 13 residues. The germline V and J ends were trimmed by 10 bases and 8 bases, with 18 bases remaining between them. Here the CDR3 DNA reads TGCGCCACCAGGGACACCGGATCGGAGCCCCAGCATTTT. Protein product: CATRDTGSEPQHF.

A single count supports this clone. V gene TRBV28 combines with J gene TRBJ1-6; 10 bases are a match to TRBD1. The germline V gene encodes CDR1 MDHEN and CDR2 SYDVKM. The V gene end was trimmed by 5 bases and the J gene end by 4 bases; junction bases not matched to a gene: 8. The CDR3 consists of 17 residues. CDR3 in amino acids: CASSPPGQGSYNSPLHF. The CDR3, as DNA: TGTGCCAGCAGTCCTCCGGGACAGGGGTCTTATAATTCACCCCTCCACTTT.

The rearrangement uses TRBV6-5 and TRBJ2-1; D unclear. The CDR3 is 13 residues long. Trimming stripped 5 bases from V and 8 bases from J, with 13 bases between. The germline V gene encodes CDR1 MNHEY and CDR2 SVGAGI. This chain's CDR3 is CASSIIVVDEQFF. The CDR3, as DNA: TGTGCCAGCAGTATAATTGTCGTTGATGAGCAGTTCTTC.

The chain links TRBV10-3 to TRBJ2-4; D gene ambiguous. The CDR3 contains 14 residues. Germline CDR1 is ENHRY and CDR2 is SYGVKD. V was pared by 3 bases and J by 9 bases, with 15 bases between. Here the CDR3 DNA reads TGTGCCATCAGTGACCAAAAAACAAGTCTCATTCAGTACTTC. This translates into CAISDQKTSLIQYF.

The rearrangement uses TRBV7-8 and TRBJ2-7; 7 bases fit TRBD2. CDR1 and CDR2 from the germline V gene are SGHVS and FQNEAQ. The CDR3 contains 15 residues. The junction had 12 bases not matched to a gene; V was cut back by 4 bases and J by 6 bases. This CDR3 is CASSSSRTRFSEQYF. The CDR3, as DNA: TGTGCCAGCAGCTCCTCGAGGACTAGGTTCTCCGAGCAGTACTTC.

The rearrangement joins TRBV6-4 to TRBJ1-2, with D maybe TRBD1 (5 bases). The length of the CDR3 is 12 residues. The germline V gene encodes CDR1 MRHNA and CDR2 SNTAGT. Trimming shortened V by 3 bases and J by 8 bases, and 10 bases separated the two germline ends. CDR3 in amino acids: CASSDRGHGYTF. The CDR3 DNA sequence: TGTGCCAGCAGTGATAGGGGCCACGGCTACACCTTC.

This chain uses TRBV19 with TRBJ1-5; D gene ambiguous. The CDR3 is made up of 14 amino acids. Trimming took 5 bases from V and 0 from J, leaving 8 bases between them. From germline, CDR1 is LNHDA and CDR2 SQIVND (reference sequence). Here the CDR3 reads CASSEGNSNQPQHF. The CDR3 DNA reads as TGTGCCAGTAGTGAGGGTAATAGCAATCAGCCCCAGCATTTT.

The V gene is TRBV7-2, the J gene TRBJ2-5; no firm D call. This CDR3 contains 14 residues. CDR1 is SGHTA, CDR2 FQGNSA, per germline. The V end was cut by 0 bases, the J end by 0 bases, with 5 bases between. DNA for the CDR3: TGTGCCAGCAGCTTAGCGAGGTACCAAGAGACCCAGTACTTC. Its protein product is CASSLARYQETQYF.

This clone was seen once. The chain uses TRBV5-4 and TRBJ1-3, with 8 bases that match TRBD1. The CDR3 contains 14 residues. From germline, CDR1 is SGHNT and CDR2 YYREEE (reference sequence). With 5 bases clipped from V and 7 bases from J, the junction kept 8 bases outside the gene matches. The CDR3 sequence: CASRRDRTANTIYF. DNA for the CDR3: TGTGCCAGCAGAAGGGACAGGACCGCGAACACCATATATTTT.

The V and J genes are TRBV7-8 and TRBJ1-3; TRBD1 might be the D (5 bases). The CDR3 runs to 14 residues. Germline V gene data show CDR1 as SGHVS and CDR2 as FQNEAQ. V gave up 3 bases and J gave up 3 bases, with 9 bases separating them. DNA of the CDR3: TGTGCCAGCAGCTTGAGCAGGGATGGAAACACCATATATTTT. The encoded protein is CASSLSRDGNTIYF.